This TCR beta chain appears in the sequencing data of a study of T cells after yellow fever vaccination. Study-wide findings and caveats: Though weaker, the secondary response peaked faster, on day 5 versus 15. Boosting was followed by the reappearance of most primary-vaccination clones (around 95% CD4, 70% to 90% CD8). Researchers noted that a small share of clonotypes showed up in both CD4 and CD8 compartments.

This CDR3 has 12 amino acids. Losses at the gene ends were 6 bases for V and 5 bases for J; bases not matched to a gene: 5. Per germline, CDR1 DFQATT and CDR2 SNEGSKA (reference sequence). UMIs and a universal primer site were added when TCR cDNA was made by 5'RACE template switching. MiXCR, applied by TCRdb to the 5' RACE reads, yields one record per CDR3 protein. Counted here are just under 600,000 distinct CDR3 sequences, approximately 12% occurring once; the ten biggest clones make up more than 13%. This clonotype was seen more than once but under ten times. Its specificity is unknown. This TCR was recovered from a man aged 25 to 40 who received the YFV17D yellow fever vaccine. The source material was PBMCs, sampled on the day of the yellow fever booster vaccination. J is TRBJ2-7 and V is TRBV20-1; 9 bases are a match to TRBD1. The CDR3 DNA reads TGCAGTGCCTCACAGGGGGCGAACGAGCAGTACTTC. It codes for CSASQGANEQYF.